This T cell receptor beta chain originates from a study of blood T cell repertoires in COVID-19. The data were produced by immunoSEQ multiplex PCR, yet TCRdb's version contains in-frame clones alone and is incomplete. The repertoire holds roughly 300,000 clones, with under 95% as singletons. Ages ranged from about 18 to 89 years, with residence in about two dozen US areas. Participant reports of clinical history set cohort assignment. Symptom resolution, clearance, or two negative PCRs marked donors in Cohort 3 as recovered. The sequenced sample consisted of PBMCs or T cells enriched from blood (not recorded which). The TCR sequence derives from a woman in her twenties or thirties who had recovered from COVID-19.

The CDR3 DNA is TGTGCCAGCAGCGCGCGGACAGGCCCGTCCTACAATGAGCAGTTCTTC. It codes for CASSARTGPSYNEQFF. This chain connects TRBV9 to TRBJ2-1, with 7 bases aligning to TRBD1. V lost 3 bases to trimming and J lost 1 base; unmatched junction nucleotides: 7. Per germline, CDR1 SGDLS and CDR2 YYNGEE. This CDR3 spans 16 amino acids.